Listed below are T cell receptor beta chains from one sample, sequenced in a study of T cell repertoires in cytomegalovirus infection. TCRdb ran MiXCR on the reads and lists one entry per CDR3 protein. The sample carries 150,000 to 200,000 distinct CDR3 sequences, roughly 27% recorded once. Sample: PBMCs. The origin of the receptors is a human donor in good health (CMV status not recorded). Some clones in this sample may be carry-over from other donors' samples. The CDR3 runs from the conserved cysteine through the conserved F or W. D genes are given only for firm matches. The size entry is marked missing in some rows and otherwise reads once, few, many or a size class.

clone_size: .
d_call: TRBD2
j_call: TRBJ2-1
v_call: TRBV5-1
cdr3_aa: CASSLPRLAGLTSSYNEQFF
cdr3_nt: TGCGCCAGCAGCTTGCCCCGACTAGCGGGGTTAACGAGCTCCTACAATGAGCAGTTCTTC

clone_size: .
d_call: .
j_call: TRBJ2-2
v_call: TRBV10-3
cdr3_aa: CAITPQSTGELFF
cdr3_nt: TGTGCCATCACCCCCCAGAGCACCGGGGAGCTGTTTTTT

clone_size: .
d_call: TRBD1
j_call: TRBJ1-5
v_call: TRBV12-3/TRBV12-4
cdr3_aa: CASSPDRGGNQPQHF
cdr3_nt: TGTGCCAGCAGCCCGGACAGGGGAGGCAATCAGCCCCAGCATTTT

clone_size: .
d_call: TRBD1
j_call: TRBJ1-4
v_call: TRBV12-5
cdr3_aa: CASGLGQTGDEKLFF
cdr3_nt: TGTGCTAGTGGTTTGGGCCAAACAGGGGATGAAAAACTGTTTTTT

clone_size: few
d_call: TRBD1
j_call: TRBJ2-1
v_call: TRBV12-3/TRBV12-4
cdr3_aa: CASSLASYDREIDEQFF
cdr3_nt: TGTGCCAGCAGTTTAGCCTCCTACGACAGGGAGATCGATGAGCAGTTCTTC

clone_size: once
d_call: TRBD1
j_call: TRBJ1-1
v_call: TRBV2
cdr3_aa: CASSQDRDPTEAFF
cdr3_nt: TGTGCCAGCAGTCAGGACAGGGACCCCACTGAAGCTTTCTTT

clone_size: many
d_call: .
j_call: TRBJ2-5
v_call: TRBV7-7
cdr3_aa: CASSLARRDQETQYF
cdr3_nt: TGTGCTAGCAGCTTAGCGAGGAGGGACCAAGAGACCCAGTACTTC

clone_size: many
d_call: .
j_call: TRBJ1-1
v_call: TRBV7-3
cdr3_aa: CASSVTGFYTEAFF
cdr3_nt: TGTGCCAGCAGCGTGACAGGATTTTACACTGAAGCTTTCTTT

clone_size: .
d_call: .
j_call: TRBJ1-1
v_call: TRBV5-5
cdr3_aa: CASSFGRGTRADTEAFF
cdr3_nt: TGTGCCAGCAGCTTCGGTCGGGGGACACGAGCTGACACTGAAGCTTTCTTT

clone_size: many
d_call: .
j_call: TRBJ2-7
v_call: TRBV7-2
cdr3_aa: CASSSPGPPLFEQYF
cdr3_nt: TGTGCCAGCAGCTCACCGGGACCGCCACTTTTCGAGCAGTACTTC

clone_size: .
d_call: .
j_call: TRBJ1-2
v_call: TRBV10-3
cdr3_aa: CAISESGGGNYGYTF
cdr3_nt: TGTGCCATCAGTGAGTCGGGGGGAGGTAACTATGGCTACACCTTC

clone_size: .
d_call: .
j_call: TRBJ2-1
v_call: TRBV20-1
cdr3_aa: CSARDYAGTGNEQFF
cdr3_nt: TGCAGTGCTAGAGATTACGCGGGGACGGGCAATGAGCAGTTCTTC

clone_size: few
d_call: .
j_call: TRBJ2-3
v_call: TRBV6-8
cdr3_aa: CASVRTRDRGTQYF
cdr3_nt: TGTGCCAGTGTCAGGACCAGGGATAGGGGTACGCAGTATTTT

clone_size: .
d_call: .
j_call: TRBJ1-5
v_call: TRBV5-6
cdr3_aa: CASSLGQLDNQPQHF
cdr3_nt: TGTGCCAGCAGCTTGGGACAGCTCGACAATCAGCCCCAGCATTTT

clone_size: few
d_call: .
j_call: TRBJ1-2
v_call: TRBV4-2
cdr3_aa: CASSQDGQLNYGYTF
cdr3_nt: TGTGCCAGCAGCCAAGATGGACAGCTTAACTATGGCTACACCTTC

clone_size: few
d_call: .
j_call: TRBJ1-1
v_call: TRBV7-2
cdr3_aa: CASSLAGGGAEAFF
cdr3_nt: TGTGCCAGCAGCTTAGCGGGGGGTGGGGCTGAAGCTTTCTTT

clone_size: few
d_call: .
j_call: TRBJ1-1
v_call: TRBV20-1
cdr3_aa: CSASKWAAFF
cdr3_nt: TGCAGTGCTAGTAAGTGGGCAGCTTTCTTT

clone_size: few
d_call: .
j_call: TRBJ2-3
v_call: TRBV20-1
cdr3_aa: CSARGLMQYTDTQYF
cdr3_nt: TGCAGTGCTAGGGGACTGATGCAATACACAGATACGCAGTATTTT

clone_size: few
d_call: TRBD2
j_call: TRBJ2-1
v_call: TRBV6-6
cdr3_aa: CASSYSSGEINEQFF
cdr3_nt: TGTGCCAGCAGTTACTCTAGCGGGGAAATCAATGAGCAGTTCTTC

clone_size: .
d_call: .
j_call: TRBJ1-5
v_call: TRBV18
cdr3_aa: CASSPGRINSNQPQHF
cdr3_nt: TGTGCCAGCTCACCGGGACGGATAAATAGCAATCAGCCCCAGCATTTT

clone_size: many
d_call: .
j_call: TRBJ1-1
v_call: TRBV12-3/TRBV12-4
cdr3_aa: CASSFQGLGTEAFF
cdr3_nt: TGTGCCAGCAGTTTCCAGGGCCTGGGCACTGAAGCTTTCTTT

clone_size: few
d_call: .
j_call: TRBJ1-3
v_call: TRBV20-1
cdr3_aa: CSPAGNTIYF
cdr3_nt: TGCAGCCCCGCGGGAAACACCATATATTTT